One and the same sample provided the 14 T cell receptor beta chains below, sequenced in a study of T-cell reconstitution after alpha-beta-depleted transplantation in children. A library of TCRbeta sequences, prepared with unique molecular identifiers, was generated. TCRdb processed the PCR reads anew with MiXCR; each CDR3 protein has one entry. The data hold about 980,000 distinct CDR3 sequences, with 25% to 30% observed a single time. Sample: PBMCs, mostly from graft donor cells, taken 360 days after TCRalphabeta/CD19-depleted stem cell transplant. Source of these receptors: a boy under two years old who had a stem cell transplant for SCID, so the T cells may come from the graft donor.

In this sample, this clonotype turned up a few times. V gene TRBV29-1 combines with J gene TRBJ2-1, with TRBD2 identical over 8 bases. The V gene's germline CDR1 is SQVTM and CDR2 ANQGSEA. The CDR3 extends over 13 amino acids. Trimming removed 6 bases from V and 4 bases from J; junction bases left unmatched: 5. The CDR3 is CSVARGGYNEQFF. The DNA of the CDR3 is TGCAGCGTCGCCCGGGGGGGATACAATGAGCAGTTCTTC.

This clonotype turned up a few times. The chain is built from TRBV7-8 and TRBJ2-7, with D perhaps given as TRBD1 or TRBD2 (5 bases each). Germline CDR1 is SGHVS and CDR2 is FQNEAQ. V was cut by 2 bases and J by 3 bases, with 11 bases left in between. The CDR3 length is 14 residues. CDR3: CASSLFGTNYEQYF. CDR3 coding DNA: TGTGCCAGCAGCTTATTTGGGACGAACTACGAGCAGTACTTC.

The J gene is TRBJ2-1, the V gene TRBV12-3 or TRBV12-4; TRBD2 might be the D (5 bases). The CDR3 has 17 amino acids. V was cut by 6 bases and J by 8 bases, with 26 bases left in between. The CDR3 loop reads CASSPSSLVASRDEQFF. The CDR3 bases are TGTGCCAGCAGCCCATCATCACTAGTCGCGAGTCGGGATGAGCAGTTCTTC.

A note on this clonotype: The germline gene is not matched at one end of the junction; a read error may be the cause. This sequence joins TRBV29-1 and TRBJ2-7, with a tentative D call TRBD1 (6 bases). This CDR3 comprises 14 residues. The germline V gene encodes CDR1 SQVTM and CDR2 ANQGSEA. The CDR3 DNA reads as TGCAGCGTTCTAATCCCCGGGACACCCCCAAGAAGTACCTTC. Its protein product is CSVLIPGTPPRSTF.

This clonotype was seen many times. The J gene is TRBJ2-3, the V gene TRBV28; 8 bases align to TRBD2. V shed 7 bases, J shed 5 bases, and the junction held 17 bases outside the gene matches. CDR1 MDHEN and CDR2 SYDVKM come from the germline V gene. The CDR3 has 17 residues. CDR3 amino acids: CASKLLRASGPLDTQYF. In DNA, the CDR3 is TGTGCCAGCAAACTCCTCCGGGCTAGCGGGCCTTTAGATACGCAGTATTTT.

This clonotype has only a few counts. The chain carries TRBV5-1 and TRBJ2-7; perhaps TRBD1 as D (6 bases). V was shortened by 4 bases and J by 4 bases, with 15 bases between the two germline ends. CDR3 length: 14 amino acids. Germline-derived CDR1 and CDR2 are SGHRS and YFSETQ. The CDR3 region is CASSDGQTHYEQYF. The CDR3 region has the DNA TGCGCCAGCAGCGACGGACAGACTCATTACGAGCAGTACTTC.

This clonotype was detected many times. The V gene is TRBV7-9, the J gene TRBJ1-1, with no clear D. The length of the CDR3 is 13 residues. CDR1 is SEHNR and CDR2 is FQNEAQ in the germline V gene (reference sequence). Trimming cost V 3 bases and J 1 base, with 6 bases left between them. CDR3 in DNA: TGTGCCAGCAGCTTTAAACAGAACACTGAAGCTTTCTTT. Protein: CASSFKQNTEAFF.

The sample holds a few counts of this clonotype. V usage is TRBV4-3 and J usage is TRBJ2-3, with D maybe TRBD1 (5 bases). V gave up 0 bases and J gave up 4 bases, with 8 bases separating them. The germline gives CDR1 LGHNA, CDR2 YSLEER. The CDR3 length is 14 residues. The DNA of the CDR3 is TGCGCCAGCAGCCAAGATGCAGGGCCAGATACGCAGTATTTT. Translation gives CASSQDAGPDTQYF.

V gene TRBV12-3 or TRBV12-4 combines with J gene TRBJ2-3; 12 bases match TRBD2. J was trimmed by 8 bases and V by 6 bases; bases with no gene match: 12. CDR3 length: 16 amino acids. The CDR3 bases are TGTGCCAGCAGGACGATATCTAGCGGGGGGGCCCGTACGCAGTATTTT. This gives the protein CASRTISSGGARTQYF.

This clonotype was picked up many times. J is TRBJ2-1 and V is TRBV6-5; 9 nucleotides match TRBD2. J gave up 9 bases and V 3 bases, and 6 bases lay outside the gene matches. This CDR3 spans 14 amino acids. Germline V gene data show CDR1 as MNHEY and CDR2 as SVGAGI. In DNA, the CDR3 is TGTGCCAGCAGTTATGGGACTAGCCTGCGTGAGCAGTTCTTC. This gives the protein CASSYGTSLREQFF.

This clonotype has only a few counts. The genes are TRBV20-1 and TRBJ2-5; 9 bases align to TRBD2. V was clipped by 5 bases and J by 4 bases; unmatched bases: 8. The CDR3 is 14 amino acids. Germline assignment: CDR1 DFQATT and CDR2 SNEGSKA (reference sequence). In nucleotides, the CDR3 is TGCAGTGCTCGCGGGGGGGCCGGAGGAGAGACCCAGTACTTC. Translation gives CSARGGAGGETQYF.

This clonotype appeared a few times. The rearrangement joins TRBV9 to TRBJ2-7, with D perhaps being TRBD1 or TRBD2 (5 bases each). Germline V lookup: CDR1 SGDLS, CDR2 YYNGEE. Trimming took 0 bases from V and 7 from J, leaving 17 bases between them. This CDR3 region has 15 residues. The CDR3 DNA reads TGTGCCAGCAGCGTAGGGGGGAATTCCCTTCGGGAGCAGTACTTC. As protein: CASSVGGNSLREQYF.

This clonotype was detected only a few times. This chain joins TRBV4-1 and TRBJ2-7, with TRBD2 identical over 10 bases. The germline V gene has CDR1 MGHRA and CDR2 YSYEKL. After removal of 2 bases from V and 5 bases from J, the junction contained 9 bases not matched to a gene. The CDR3 consists of 16 residues. This CDR3 is CASSQISGGKRNEQYF. The CDR3 bases are TGCGCCAGCAGCCAAATTAGCGGGGGGAAACGGAACGAGCAGTACTTC.

V usage is TRBV28 and J usage is TRBJ1-1; D unclear. From germline, CDR1 is MDHEN and CDR2 SYDVKM. V lost 5 bases to trimming and J lost 0 bases, with 19 bases between them. This CDR3 has 17 amino acids. For the CDR3, the DNA is TGTGCCAGCAGTCTGGGAGTCACCTTTATCATGAACACTGAAGCTTTCTTT. Its protein product is CASSLGVTFIMNTEAFF.